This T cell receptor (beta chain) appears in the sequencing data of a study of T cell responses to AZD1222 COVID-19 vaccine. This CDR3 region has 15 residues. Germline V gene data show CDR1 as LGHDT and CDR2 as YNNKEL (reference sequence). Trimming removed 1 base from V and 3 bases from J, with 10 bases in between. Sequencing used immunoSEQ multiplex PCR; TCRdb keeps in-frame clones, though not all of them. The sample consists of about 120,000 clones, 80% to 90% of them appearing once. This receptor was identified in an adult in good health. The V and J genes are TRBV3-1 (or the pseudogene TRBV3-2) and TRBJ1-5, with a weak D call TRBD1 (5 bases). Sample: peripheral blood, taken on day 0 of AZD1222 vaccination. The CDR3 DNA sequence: TGTGCCAGCAGCCAAGCGCCAGGGTCCAATCAGCCCCAGCATTTT. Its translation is CASSQAPGSNQPQHF.